This TCR beta chain was captured by sequencing in a study of blood T cell repertoires in COVID-19. Overall study context: T cells, B-cell-depleted T cells, or PBMCs provided the cDNA or gDNA that served as material.

Data came from immunoSEQ multiplex PCR; TCRdb stores just in-frame clones and leaves some out. This sample has 90,000 to 150,000 clones, with approximately 85% found just once. This CDR3 spans 15 amino acids. Germline CDR1 is LNHNV and CDR2 is YYDKDF (reference sequence). Trimming cost V 0 bases and J 2 bases, with 9 bases left between them. V and J are TRBV15 and TRBJ2-3, with D maybe TRBD1 (5 bases). The source of this sequence is an older man with acute or convalescent COVID-19. Sequenced material: peripheral blood. The CDR3, as DNA: TGTGCCACCAGCAGAGAGGGGCGCGACACAGATACGCAGTATTTT. The encoded protein is CATSREGRDTDTQYF.